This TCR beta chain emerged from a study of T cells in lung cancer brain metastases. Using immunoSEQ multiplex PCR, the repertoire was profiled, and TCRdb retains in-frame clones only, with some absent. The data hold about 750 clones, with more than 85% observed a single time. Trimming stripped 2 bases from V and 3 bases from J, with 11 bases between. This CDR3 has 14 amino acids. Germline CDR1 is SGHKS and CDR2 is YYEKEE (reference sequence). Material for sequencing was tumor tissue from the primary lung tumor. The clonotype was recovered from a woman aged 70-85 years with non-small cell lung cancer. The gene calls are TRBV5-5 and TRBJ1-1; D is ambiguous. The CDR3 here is CASSFTLGHTEAFF. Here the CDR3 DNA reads TGTGCCAGCAGCTTTACATTAGGCCACACTGAAGCTTTCTTT.